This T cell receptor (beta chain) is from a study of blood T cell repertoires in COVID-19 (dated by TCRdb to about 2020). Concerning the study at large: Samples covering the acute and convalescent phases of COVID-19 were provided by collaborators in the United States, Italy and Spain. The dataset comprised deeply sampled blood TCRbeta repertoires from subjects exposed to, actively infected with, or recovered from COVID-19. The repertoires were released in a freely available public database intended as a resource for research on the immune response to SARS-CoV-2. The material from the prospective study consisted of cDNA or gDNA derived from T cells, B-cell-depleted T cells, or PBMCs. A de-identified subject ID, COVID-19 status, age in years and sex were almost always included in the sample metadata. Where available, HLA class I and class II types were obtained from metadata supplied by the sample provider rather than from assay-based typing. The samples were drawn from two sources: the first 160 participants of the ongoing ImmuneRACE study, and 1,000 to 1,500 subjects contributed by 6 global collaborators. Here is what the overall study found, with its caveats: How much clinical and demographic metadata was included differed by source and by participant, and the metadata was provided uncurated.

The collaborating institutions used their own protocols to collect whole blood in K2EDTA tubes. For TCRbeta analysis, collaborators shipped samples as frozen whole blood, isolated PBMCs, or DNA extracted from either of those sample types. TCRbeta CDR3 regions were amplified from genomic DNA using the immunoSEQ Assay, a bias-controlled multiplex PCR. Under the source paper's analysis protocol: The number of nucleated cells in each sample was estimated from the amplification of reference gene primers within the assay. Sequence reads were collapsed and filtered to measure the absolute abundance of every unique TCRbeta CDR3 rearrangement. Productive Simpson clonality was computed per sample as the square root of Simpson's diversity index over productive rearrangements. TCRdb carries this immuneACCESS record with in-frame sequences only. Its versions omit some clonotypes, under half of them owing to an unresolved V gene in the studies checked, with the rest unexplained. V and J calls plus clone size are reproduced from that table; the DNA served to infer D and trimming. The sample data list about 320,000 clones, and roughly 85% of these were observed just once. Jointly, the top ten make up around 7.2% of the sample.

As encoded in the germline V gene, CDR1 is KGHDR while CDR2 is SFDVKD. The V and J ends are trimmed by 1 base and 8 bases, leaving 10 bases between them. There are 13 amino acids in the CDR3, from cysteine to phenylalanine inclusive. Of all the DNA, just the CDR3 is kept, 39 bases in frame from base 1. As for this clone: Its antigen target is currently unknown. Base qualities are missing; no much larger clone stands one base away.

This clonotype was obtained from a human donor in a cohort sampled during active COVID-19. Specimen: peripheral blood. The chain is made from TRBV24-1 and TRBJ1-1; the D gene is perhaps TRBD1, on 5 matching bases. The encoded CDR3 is CATSDFGGTEAFF. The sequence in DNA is TGTGCCACCAGTGATTTCGGGGGAACAGAAGCTTTCTTT.